A selection of T cell receptor beta chains follows, all from one sample in a study of blood T cell repertoires in COVID-19. Sequencing was performed with immunoSEQ multiplex PCR; in TCRdb, only in-frame clones are kept and a portion is missing. The sample lists roughly 670,000 clones; more than 80% were seen once. Material for sequencing was peripheral blood. These receptors all stem from a woman aged 18 to 35 with acute or convalescent COVID-19. Both conserved end residues are part of each CDR3. Fields, in order: J gene, D gene, V gene, clone size, CDR3 protein, CDR3 DNA. D genes are given only for firm matches. Clone sizes are given selectively: once, few, many, or a class where the clone is expanded.

TRBJ1-2,TRBD1,TRBV7-8,-,CASSLVPGQGARGGYTF,TGTGCCAGCAGCTTAGTACCGGGACAGGGGGCCCGTGGAGGCTACACCTTC
TRBJ2-1,-,TRBV6-1,-,CASSERGSSYNEQFF,TGTGCCAGCAGTGAAAGGGGGAGCTCCTACAATGAGCAGTTCTTC
TRBJ1-2,-,TRBV5-1,-,CASSGPGQIWGTF,TGCGCCAGCAGCGGTCCCGGACAGATCTGGGGCACCTTC
TRBJ1-2,-,TRBV12-3/TRBV12-4,-,CASRGHNYGYTF,TGTGCCAGCAGGGGACACAACTATGGCTACACCTTC
TRBJ2-5,TRBD2,TRBV3-1/TRBV3-2,-,CASSQRGGKETQYF,TGTGCCAGCAGCCAAAGGGGAGGGAAAGAGACCCAGTACTTC
TRBJ1-2,-,TRBV3-1/TRBV3-2,-,CASSAQNRMYGYTF,TGTGCCAGCAGCGCTCAGAACAGGATGTATGGCTACACCTTC
TRBJ1-6,-,TRBV5-1,-,CASSPGQNNSPLHF,TGCGCCAGCAGCCCGGGACAAAACAATTCACCCCTCCACTTT
TRBJ2-7,-,TRBV2,-,CASSVERQSYEQYF,TGTGCCAGCAGTGTTGAGAGACAGTCCTACGAGCAGTACTTC
TRBJ1-5,-,TRBV2,once,CASKWEVDQPQHF,TGTGCCAGCAAATGGGAGGTCGATCAGCCCCAGCATTTT
TRBJ1-6,-,TRBV27,-,CASSLEIPGVNSPLHF,TGTGCCAGCAGTTTAGAGATCCCGGGGGTGAATTCACCCCTCCACTTT
TRBJ2-2,TRBD1,TRBV4-3,-,CASSQARDRKRPGELFF,TGCGCCAGCAGCCAAGCTAGGGACAGGAAAAGACCCGGGGAGCTGTTTTTT
TRBJ1-2,-,TRBV19,-,CATGGEGAIYGYTF,TGTGCCACGGGAGGTGAAGGGGCTATCTATGGCTACACCTTC
TRBJ1-3,-,TRBV27,-,CASSLSYGNTIYF,TGTGCCAGCAGTTTATCGTATGGAAACACCATATATTTT
TRBJ1-1,-,TRBV7-8,-,CASSLKARAGGMNTEAFF,TGTGCCAGCAGCTTAAAGGCTCGGGCGGGGGGTATGAACACTGAAGCTTTCTTT
TRBJ2-7,-,TRBV7-2,-,CASSLASGSYEQYF,TGTGCCAGCAGCTTAGCTTCGGGGTCCTACGAGCAGTACTTC
TRBJ2-7,TRBD1,TRBV6-5,-,CAATPGQGFEQYF,TGTGCCGCGACCCCGGGACAGGGGTTCGAGCAGTACTTC
TRBJ1-1,-,TRBV10-3,-,CAISESEGNTEAFF,TGTGCCATCAGTGAGTCGGAGGGTAACACTGAAGCTTTCTTT
TRBJ1-6,-,TRBV9,-,CASKNRGNSPLHF,TGTGCCAGCAAAAACCGGGGAAATTCACCCCTCCACTTT
TRBJ1-1,-,TRBV7-9,-,CASSLEEWTGHLNTEAFF,TGTGCCAGCAGCTTAGAGGAATGGACGGGACACTTGAACACTGAAGCTTTCTTT
TRBJ1-2,TRBD1,TRBV2,-,CASRGLGQGALSGGYTF,TGTGCCAGCAGGGGGTTGGGACAGGGGGCGTTATCGGGTGGCTACACCTTC
TRBJ2-7,TRBD1,TRBV9,-,CASSVSGTGPYEQYF,TGTGCCAGCAGCGTCTCCGGGACAGGCCCCTACGAGCAGTACTTC
TRBJ1-5,-,TRBV6-5,-,CASTPDSYQPQHF,TGTGCCAGCACCCCGGACAGTTATCAGCCCCAGCATTTT
TRBJ1-1,-,TRBV5-6,-,CASSIPEHNGAEAFF,TGTGCCAGCAGCATACCCGAGCACAACGGGGCTGAAGCTTTCTTT
TRBJ2-7,-,TRBV2,-,CASNTPEQYF,TGTGCCAGCAATACACCAGAGCAGTACTTC
TRBJ1-1,-,TRBV2,-,CASSMDNPNTEAFF,TGTGCCAGCAGCATGGACAACCCGAACACTGAAGCTTTCTTT
TRBJ1-6,-,TRBV18,-,CASSESNSPLHF,TGTGCCAGCTCAGAGTCAAATTCACCCCTCCACTTT
TRBJ2-3,TRBD2,TRBV27,-,CASSPGTSGGTDTQYF,TGTGCCAGCAGTCCCGGGACTAGCGGGGGCACAGATACGCAGTATTTT
TRBJ1-4,TRBD1,TRBV4-3,-,CASSQATGGLLMATNEKLFF,TGCGCCAGCAGCCAAGCAACAGGGGGGCTTCTCATGGCAACTAATGAAAAACTGTTTTTT
TRBJ1-3,TRBD1,TRBV18,-,CASSVDRVAGNTIYF,TGTGCCAGCTCCGTCGACAGGGTTGCTGGAAACACCATATATTTT
TRBJ1-2,TRBD1,TRBV18,once,CASSQSYQGGSSGYTF,TGTGCCAGCTCACAGAGCTACCAGGGGGGTAGTAGTGGCTACACCTTC
TRBJ1-4,-,TRBV30,-,CAWAGGGIDEKLFF,TGTGCCTGGGCCGGTGGGGGGATCGATGAAAAACTGTTTTTT
TRBJ1-1,-,TRBV28,once,CASSLPRQNTEAFF,TGTGCCAGCAGTTTACCCCGACAGAACACTGAAGCTTTCTTT
TRBJ1-3,-,TRBV7-2,-,CASSPNGRGRIGNTIYF,TGTGCCAGCAGCCCCAATGGAAGGGGTAGAATTGGAAACACCATATATTTT
TRBJ2-3,-,TRBV4-1,once,CASSQDRGDTQYF,TGCGCCAGCAGCCAAGATCGCGGAGATACGCAGTATTTT
TRBJ2-2,TRBD2,TRBV9,-,CASSVRGVVTGELFF,TGTGCCAGCAGCGTCCGGGGGGTTGTCACCGGGGAGCTGTTTTTT
TRBJ1-2,-,TRBV5-4,-,CASSPTGTGYTF,TGTGCCAGCAGCCCGACAGGAACTGGCTACACCTTC
TRBJ2-3,-,TRBV9,-,CASSVAGGADTQYF,TGTGCCAGCAGCGTAGCAGGAGGGGCAGATACGCAGTATTTT
TRBJ2-4,TRBD1,TRBV7-8,-,CASSSPPGQVFVSIQYF,TGTGCCAGCAGCTCCCCACCCGGACAGGTGTTTGTAAGCATTCAGTACTTC
TRBJ1-4,-,TRBV5-1,-,CASNGGLPGEKLFF,TGCGCCAGCAATGGGGGGTTACCCGGTGAAAAACTGTTTTTT